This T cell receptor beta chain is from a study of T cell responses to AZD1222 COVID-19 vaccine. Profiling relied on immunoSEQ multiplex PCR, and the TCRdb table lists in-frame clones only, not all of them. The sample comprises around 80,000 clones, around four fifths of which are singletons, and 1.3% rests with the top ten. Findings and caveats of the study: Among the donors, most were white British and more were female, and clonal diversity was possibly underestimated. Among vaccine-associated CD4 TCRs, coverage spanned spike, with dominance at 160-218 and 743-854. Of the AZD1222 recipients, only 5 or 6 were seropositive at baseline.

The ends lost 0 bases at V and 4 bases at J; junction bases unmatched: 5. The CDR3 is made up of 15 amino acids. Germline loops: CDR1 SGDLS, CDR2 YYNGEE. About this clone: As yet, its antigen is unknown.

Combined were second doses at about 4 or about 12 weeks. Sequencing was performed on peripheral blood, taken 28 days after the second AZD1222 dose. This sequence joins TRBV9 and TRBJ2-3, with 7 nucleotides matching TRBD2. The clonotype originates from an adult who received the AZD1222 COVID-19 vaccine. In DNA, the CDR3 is TGTGCCAGCAGCGTAGAGTCGGGGGGAGCAGATACGCAGTATTTT. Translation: CASSVESGGADTQYF.